The 9 T cell receptor beta chains presented below share a single source sample, sequenced in a study of identical twins. TCRdb called the 5' RACE reads again in MiXCR, with one record for every CDR3 protein. The sample contains 300,000 to 350,000 distinct CDR3 sequences, roughly an eighth of which appear only once. These records were also assigned to another study, of yellow fever vaccine responses in identical twins.

The sequencing sample was made of CD8+ T cells sorted from blood. The receptors shown here come from a woman aged 18-29 years in good health.

The table lists this clonotype with many counts. V gene TRBV12-3 or TRBV12-4 combines with J gene TRBJ1-5; TRBD1 matches at 7 bases. J lost 7 bases, V lost 5 bases, and 8 bases had no gene match. This CDR3 has 14 residues. For the CDR3, the DNA is TGTGCCAGCAGTCCTTCAGGGGGTGGACAGCCCCAGCATTTT. Its translation is CASSPSGGGQPQHF.

This clonotype occurred many times. The V and J genes are TRBV7-2 and TRBJ2-7, with D possibly matching TRBD2 (5 bases). This CDR3 has 15 amino acids. Germline CDR1 reads SGHTA; CDR2 reads FQGNSA. V lost 1 base and J lost 0, with 10 bases in between. CDR3 amino acids: CASSLGGFSSYEQYF. The CDR3 bases are TGTGCCAGCAGCTTAGGCGGGTTCAGCTCCTACGAGCAGTACTTC.

The chain has TRBV3-1 and TRBJ2-2; D may be TRBD2 (6 bases). V lost 0 bases and J 0 bases, leaving 11 bases between the germline ends. CDR3 length: 17 residues. The germline V gene encodes CDR1 LGHDT and CDR2 YNNKEL (reference sequence). CDR3 region: CASSQETTGANTGELFF. The DNA for the CDR3 is TGTGCCAGCAGCCAAGAAACGACGGGGGCGAACACCGGGGAGCTGTTTTTT. The full variable domain, completed using reference TRBV3-1 and TRBJ2-2, is DTAVSQTPKYLVTQMGNDKSIKCEQNLGHDTMYWYKQDSKKFLKIMFSYNNKELIINETVPNRFSPKSPDKAHLNLHINSLELGDSAVYFCASSQETTGANTGELFFGEGSRLTVL.

The chain joins TRBV6-5 to TRBJ2-7; tentatively, D is TRBD1 (7 bases). The CDR3 is 13 residues long. The ends were cut back, 5 bases at V and 3 bases at J, with 11 bases in the middle. In germline, CDR1 is MNHEY, CDR2 SVGAGI. The CDR3 nucleotides are TGTGCCAGCAGTAACCAGGGGGGCTACGAGCAGTACGTC. Its translation: CASSNQGGYEQYV.

This clonotype was observed a few times. The chain has TRBV4-1 and TRBJ2-1, with D uncertain. The CDR3 runs to 15 residues. Germline CDR1 and CDR2: MGHRA and YSYEKL. Trimming took off 0 bases at V and 4 bases at J, with 10 bases between the two ends. The CDR3 protein is CASSQDLPAYNEQFF. The CDR3 DNA reads TGCGCCAGCAGCCAAGATCTCCCAGCGTACAATGAGCAGTTCTTC.

This clonotype was detected many times. This sequence joins TRBV5-1 and TRBJ2-1; D is possibly TRBD1 or TRBD2 (6 bases each). CDR1 and CDR2 from the germline V gene are SGHRS and YFSETQ. This CDR3 comprises 13 residues. The V and J ends lost 4 bases and 10 bases respectively, with 15 bases between them. CDR3 sequence reads: CASSPYLGGEQFF. The DNA of the CDR3 is TGCGCCAGCAGCCCATATTTAGGGGGGGAGCAGTTCTTC.

This clonotype was recorded a few times. The chain recombines TRBV6-5 with TRBJ2-7; D is undetermined. Germline V lookup: CDR1 MNHEY, CDR2 SVGAGI. Trimming shortened V by 8 bases and J by 5 bases, and 7 bases separated the two germline ends. The length of the CDR3 is 10 residues. For the CDR3, the DNA is TGTGCCAGCGGAGTACACGAGCAGTACTTC. The encoded protein is CASGVHEQYF.

This clonotype was counted a few times. V gene TRBV2 combines with J gene TRBJ2-1, with D possibly being TRBD2 (7 bases). The CDR3 covers 14 residues. V gave up 1 base and J gave up 8 bases, with 12 bases separating them. The germline V gene has CDR1 SNHLY and CDR2 FYNNEI. CDR3 coding DNA: TGTGCCAGCAGTGAAGGCAAGGGGGGGGATGAGCAGTTCTTC. Translation gives CASSEGKGGDEQFF.

There are a few counts of this clonotype. The genes are TRBV9 and TRBJ2-7; D gene uncertain. This CDR3 region has 13 residues. V was clipped by 3 bases and J by 7 bases, with 14 bases between them. Per germline, CDR1 SGDLS and CDR2 YYNGEE. The CDR3 DNA sequence: TGTGCCAGCAGCGGGAAGCCGGTGAGTGAGCAGTACTTC. Protein: CASSGKPVSEQYF.